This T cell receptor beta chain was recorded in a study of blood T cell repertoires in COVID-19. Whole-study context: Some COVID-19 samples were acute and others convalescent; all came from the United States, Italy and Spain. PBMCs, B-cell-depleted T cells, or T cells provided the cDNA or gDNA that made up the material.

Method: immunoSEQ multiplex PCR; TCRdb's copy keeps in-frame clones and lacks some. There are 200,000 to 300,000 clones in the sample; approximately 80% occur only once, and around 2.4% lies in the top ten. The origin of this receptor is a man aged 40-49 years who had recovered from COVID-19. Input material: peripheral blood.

The CDR3 DNA reads TGTGCCATCAGTGGGGGGGGACATGAGCAGTTCTTC. This gives the protein CAISGGGHEQFF. The V gene is TRBV10-3, the J gene TRBJ2-1; TRBD2 matches at 7 bases. The germline V gene encodes CDR1 ENHRY and CDR2 SYGVKD. The trim removed 4 bases at V and 8 bases at J, leaving 2 bases unmatched. There are 12 residues in the CDR3.